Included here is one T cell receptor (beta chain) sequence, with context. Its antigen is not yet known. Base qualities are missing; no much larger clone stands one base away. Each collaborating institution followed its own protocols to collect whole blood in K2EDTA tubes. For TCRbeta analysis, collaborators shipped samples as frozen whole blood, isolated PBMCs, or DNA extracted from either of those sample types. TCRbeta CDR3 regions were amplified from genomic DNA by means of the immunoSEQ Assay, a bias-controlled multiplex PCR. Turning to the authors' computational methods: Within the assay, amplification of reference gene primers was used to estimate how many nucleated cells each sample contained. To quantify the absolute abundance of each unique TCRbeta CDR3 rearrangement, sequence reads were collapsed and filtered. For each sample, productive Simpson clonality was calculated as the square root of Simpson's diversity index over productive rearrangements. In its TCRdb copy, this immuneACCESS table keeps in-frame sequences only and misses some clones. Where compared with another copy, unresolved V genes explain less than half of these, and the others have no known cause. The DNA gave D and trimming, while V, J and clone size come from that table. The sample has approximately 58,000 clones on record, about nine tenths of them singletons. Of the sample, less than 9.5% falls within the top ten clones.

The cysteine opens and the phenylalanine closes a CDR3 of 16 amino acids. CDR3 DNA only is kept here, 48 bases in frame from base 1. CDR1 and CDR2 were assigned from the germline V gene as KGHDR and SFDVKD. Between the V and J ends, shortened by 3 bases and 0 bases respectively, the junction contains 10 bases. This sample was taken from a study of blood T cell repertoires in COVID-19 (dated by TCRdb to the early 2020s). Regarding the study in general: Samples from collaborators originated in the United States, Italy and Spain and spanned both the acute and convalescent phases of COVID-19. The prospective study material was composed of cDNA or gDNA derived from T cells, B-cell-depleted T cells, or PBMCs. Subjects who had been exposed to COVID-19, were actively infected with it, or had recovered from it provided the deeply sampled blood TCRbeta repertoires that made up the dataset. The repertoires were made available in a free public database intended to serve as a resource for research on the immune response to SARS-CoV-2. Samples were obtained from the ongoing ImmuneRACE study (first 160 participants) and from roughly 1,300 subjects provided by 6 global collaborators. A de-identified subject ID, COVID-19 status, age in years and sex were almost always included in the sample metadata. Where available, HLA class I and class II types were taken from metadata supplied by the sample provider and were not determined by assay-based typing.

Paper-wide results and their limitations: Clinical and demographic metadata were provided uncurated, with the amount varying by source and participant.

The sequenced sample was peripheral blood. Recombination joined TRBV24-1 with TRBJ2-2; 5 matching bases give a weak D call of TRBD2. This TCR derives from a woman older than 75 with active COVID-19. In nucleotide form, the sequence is TGTGCCACCAGTGATAGTAGCGATACGAACACCGGGGAGCTGTTTTTT. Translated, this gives CATSDSSDTNTGELFF.